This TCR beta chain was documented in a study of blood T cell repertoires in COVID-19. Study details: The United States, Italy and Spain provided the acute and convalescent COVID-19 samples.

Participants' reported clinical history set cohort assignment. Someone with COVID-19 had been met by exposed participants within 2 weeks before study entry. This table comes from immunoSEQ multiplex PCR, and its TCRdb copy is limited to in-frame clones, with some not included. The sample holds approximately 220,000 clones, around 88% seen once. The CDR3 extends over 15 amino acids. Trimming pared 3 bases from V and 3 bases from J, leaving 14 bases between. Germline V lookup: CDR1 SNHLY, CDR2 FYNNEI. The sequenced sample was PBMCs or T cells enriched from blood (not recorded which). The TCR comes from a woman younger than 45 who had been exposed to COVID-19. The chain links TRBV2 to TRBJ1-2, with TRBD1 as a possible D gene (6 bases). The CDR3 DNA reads TGTGCCAGCAGTGAGGAGTCAGGGGCCCACTATGGCTACACCTTC. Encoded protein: CASSEESGAHYGYTF.